This entry concerns a single TCR beta chain. This entry comes from a study of long-term antiretroviral therapy in people with HIV. Trimming shortened V by 7 bases and J by 8 bases, and 17 bases separated the two germline ends. This CDR3 contains 13 residues. Germline V gives CDR1 MNHEY, CDR2 SVGAGI. This was the immunoSEQ v3.0 assay at survey level. Measured with immunoSEQ multiplex PCR; TCRdb has only the in-frame clones, and not every one. The sample yields around 26,000 clones, almost 85% seen once. Specimen: unsorted PBMCs, collected 1.1 years before starting antiretroviral therapy. The chain employs TRBV6-5 and TRBJ1-2; D not resolved. The receptor's source is a woman in her twenties or thirties with HIV. CDR3 in amino acids: CASKIPGTSGYTF. The CDR3 DNA reads TGTGCCAGCAAGATTCCGGGTACGAGCGGCTACACCTTC.